The 19 T cell receptor beta chains listed next were all sequenced from one sample in a study of CD8 T cells in ankylosing spondylitis. The antigens these receptors bind are not known. TCRdb reprocessed the 5' RACE reads via MiXCR and lists one record per CDR3 protein. The table includes 250,000 to 350,000 distinct CDR3 sequences, roughly 8% detected once. Overall study results and limits: There was a TCR beta motif, made of several highly homologous variants, that appeared characteristic of ankylosing spondylitis blood.

The sample taken for sequencing was blood, either unsorted or a sorted T cell fraction (not recorded which). Every receptor here comes from a male donor with ankylosing spondylitis.

This clonotype was recorded a few times. Here the CDR3 DNA reads TGTGCCAGCACGGCGAGCGGGAGTGGGTCGACAGATACGCAGTATTTT. This gives the protein CASTASGSGSTDTQYF. The chain combines TRBV7-8 with TRBJ2-3; 8 bases map to TRBD2. The CDR3 is 16 residues long. Losses at the gene ends were 7 bases for V and 3 bases for J; bases not matched to a gene: 12. Germline assignment: CDR1 SGHVS and CDR2 FQNEAQ.

This clonotype was seen at least ten times. CDR3 bases: TGCAGTGCTTCCGGGACAAGAGACGGCTACACCTTC. Protein product: CSASGTRDGYTF. The chain couples TRBV20-1 to TRBJ1-2; tentative D call: TRBD1 (6 bases). V lost 5 bases to trimming and J lost 8 bases, with 15 bases between them. The CDR3 consists of 12 residues. Germline V CDR1 and CDR2: DFQATT, SNEGSKA (reference sequence).

The sample holds a few counts of this clonotype. The chain uses TRBV28 and TRBJ2-5; TRBD1 agrees at 8 bases. Germline trimming cut 1 base from V and 4 bases from J; bases unmatched to any gene: 2. This CDR3 comprises 14 residues. CDR1 is MDHEN, CDR2 SYDVKM, per germline. CDR3 coding DNA: TGTGCCAGCAGTTTATCCGGACAGGGAGAGACCCAGTACTTC. Translating it yields CASSLSGQGETQYF.

This clonotype was detected only a few times. The CDR3 DNA follows: TGTGCCAGCAGTGAGGACAGGGGTTCCTACGAGCAGTACTTC. Its protein product is CASSEDRGSYEQYF. This chain connects TRBV27 to TRBJ2-7; TRBD1 matches 9 bases. J lost 1 base, V lost 5 bases, and 3 bases had no gene match. This CDR3 comprises 14 residues. Looked up from germline, CDR1 is MNHEY and CDR2 is SMNVEV (reference sequence).

V is TRBV2 and J is TRBJ2-7; D gene ambiguous. The CDR3 is 18 residues long. Trimming shortened V by 6 bases and J by 1 base, and 25 bases separated the two germline ends. CDR1 SNHLY and CDR2 FYNNEI come from the germline V gene. In DNA, the CDR3 is TGTGCCAGCAGGGGATCGTACAGCTGGACGCTCGCGTCCTACGAGCAGTACTTC. Its protein product is CASRGSYSWTLASYEQYF.

This clonotype was detected a few times. V is TRBV7-9 and J is TRBJ2-1; 9 nucleotides align to TRBD2. The V gene's germline CDR1 is SEHNR and CDR2 FQNEAQ (reference sequence). This CDR3 is built from 14 residues. The trim removed 10 bases at V and 10 bases at J, leaving 14 bases unmatched. DNA of the CDR3: TGTGCCATCCCACCGGAGGGACTAGCAGTGGAGCAGTTCTTC. Amino acid sequence: CAIPPEGLAVEQFF.

This clonotype was recorded a few times. The genes are TRBV7-6 and TRBJ2-1, with 8 bases aligning to TRBD1. This CDR3 has 12 amino acids. The V gene's germline CDR1 is SGHVS and CDR2 FNYEAQ. The junction had 6 bases not matched to a gene; V was cut back by 5 bases and J by 12 bases. CDR3 nucleotides: TGTGCCAGCAGCGACCGGGACAGGCTGCAGTTCTTC. Its protein product is CASSDRDRLQFF. Full variable domain (remainder filled in from reference TRBV7-6 and TRBJ2-1): GAGVSQSPRYKVTKRGQDVALRCDPISGHVSLYWYRQALGQGPEFLTYFNYEAQQDKSGLPNDRFSAERPEGSISTLTIQRTEQRDSAMYRCASSDRDRLQFFGPGTRLTVL.

The rearrangement uses TRBV29-1 and TRBJ2-5; D is ambiguous. The CDR3 consists of 11 residues. Trimming left V 6 bases short and J 4 bases short, with 9 bases between. Germline V CDR1 and CDR2: SQVTM, ANQGSEA. The CDR3 loop is CSVAIRETQYF. The CDR3, as DNA: TGCAGCGTAGCGATTCGAGAGACCCAGTACTTC.

This clonotype was counted many times. V gene TRBV7-3 combines with J gene TRBJ2-7; 9 bases map to TRBD2. The CDR3 covers 15 residues. V lost 3 bases and J lost 4; bases outside the gene matches: 7. CDR1 and CDR2 from the germline V gene are SGHTA and FQGTGA. CDR3 coding DNA: TGTGCCAGCAGCTTTAGCGGGAGCCCGGTGTACGAGCAGTACTTC. It specifies CASSFSGSPVYEQYF. Looking up the rest from reference TRBV7-3 and TRBJ2-7 gives the full variable domain: GAGVSQTPSNKVTEKGKYVELRCDPISGHTALYWYRQSLGQGPEFLIYFQGTGAADDSGLPNDRFFAVRPEGSVSTLKIQRTERGDSAVYLCASSFSGSPVYEQYFGPGTRLTVT.

This clonotype has a handful of counts. This chain links TRBV7-9 with TRBJ1-2; 8 nucleotides match TRBD1. The germline CDR1 and CDR2 sequences are SEHNR and FQNEAQ (reference sequence). The CDR3 has 15 amino acids. V lost 6 bases, J lost 4 bases, and 10 bases stayed unmatched. The DNA for the CDR3 is TGTGCCAGCAGTTACGGCCCGGGACAGGCCTATGGCTACACCTTC. Its translation: CASSYGPGQAYGYTF.

This clonotype was counted many times. The rearrangement joins TRBV3-1 to TRBJ2-4; maybe TRBD2 (5 bases). Germline V gene lookup returns CDR1 LGHDT and CDR2 YNNKEL (reference sequence). This CDR3 spans 18 amino acids. V lost 0 bases, J lost 0 bases, and 15 bases lay in between. The CDR3 bases are TGTGCCAGCAGCCAAGATCCCCGCGACGGGATAGCCAAAAACATTCAGTACTTC. Its translation: CASSQDPRDGIAKNIQYF.

This clonotype showed up just a few times. The chain has TRBV10-3 and TRBJ2-3; 7 nucleotides match TRBD2. The germline gives CDR1 ENHRY, CDR2 SYGVKD. This CDR3 comprises 15 residues. V was clipped by 4 bases and J by 0 bases; unmatched bases: 4. The CDR3 nucleotides are TGTGCCATCAGTGCCCTAGCGGAAAGCACAGATACGCAGTATTTT. Translation gives CAISALAESTDTQYF.

V usage is TRBV7-2 and J usage is TRBJ1-2; D is uncertain. This CDR3 contains 13 residues. From germline, CDR1 is SGHTA and CDR2 FQGNSA. The germline V and J ends were trimmed by 1 base and 4 bases, with 7 bases remaining between them. The chain's CDR3 is CASSLDPVYGYTF. The CDR3 bases are TGTGCCAGCAGCTTAGATCCAGTCTATGGCTACACCTTC.

In this sample, this clonotype turned up many times. V gene TRBV2 combines with J gene TRBJ2-7; a weak D match, TRBD2 (5 bases). Trimming left V 3 bases short and J 5 bases short, with 14 bases between. Germline V CDR1 and CDR2: SNHLY, FYNNEI. This CDR3 is 14 amino acids long. The CDR3 DNA is TGTGCCAGCAGTGAGTTAACCCCACTAGACGAGCAGTACTTC. It is translated as CASSELTPLDEQYF.

This clonotype was seen ten or more times. The chain joins TRBV4-1 to TRBJ2-1, with TRBD2 matching 9 bases. The CDR3 is made up of 19 amino acids. Germline-derived CDR1 and CDR2 are MGHRA and YSYEKL. Trimming at V came to 0 bases and at J to 0 bases, leaving 9 bases not matched to a gene. The CDR3 DNA follows: TGCGCCAGCAGCCAAGATGAGAGCCAGCGGGAGGCCTCCTACAATGAGCAGTTCTTC. It encodes CASSQDESQREASYNEQFF.

At least ten counts were recorded for this clonotype. V gene TRBV9 combines with J gene TRBJ2-2; a possible D gene is TRBD2 (5 bases). The length of the CDR3 is 15 residues. Trimming pared 0 bases from V and 5 bases from J, leaving 11 bases between. The V gene's germline CDR1 is SGDLS and CDR2 YYNGEE. The chain's CDR3 is CASSVEAGSTGELFF. The CDR3 nucleotides read TGTGCCAGCAGCGTAGAGGCGGGTAGTACCGGGGAGCTGTTTTTT.

In this sample, this clonotype turned up a few times. The chain employs TRBV6-4 and TRBJ2-5; D is uncertain. Germline CDR1 is MRHNA and CDR2 is SNTAGT. V gave up 7 bases and J gave up 2 bases, with 17 bases separating them. The CDR3 loop spans 15 amino acids. CDR3 in amino acids: CASKDGVTDQETQYF. CDR3 DNA: TGTGCCAGCAAAGATGGGGTGACCGATCAAGAGACCCAGTACTTC.

This chain links TRBV10-3 with TRBJ2-5; perhaps D is TRBD1 or TRBD2 (5 bases each). The germline CDR1 and CDR2 sequences are ENHRY and SYGVKD. V was cut by 4 bases and J by 5 bases, with 20 bases left in between. The CDR3 runs 16 residues. Here the CDR3 reads CAISGVAGTLSETQYF. CDR3 DNA sequence: TGTGCCATCAGTGGAGTTGCAGGGACCCTTTCGGAGACCCAGTACTTC.

This clonotype was seen many times. V and J are TRBV5-1 and TRBJ2-3; D not resolved. The CDR3 covers 11 residues. The V end was cut by 1 base, the J end by 5 bases, with 2 bases between. In germline, CDR1 is SGHRS, CDR2 YFSETQ. The CDR3 region has the DNA TGCGCCAGCAGCTTGATAGATACGCAGTATTTT. Translating gives CASSLIDTQYF.